The 25 T cell receptor beta chains reported below all come from one sample, sequenced in a study of identical twins. TCRdb passed the 5' RACE reads through MiXCR, listing each CDR3 protein once. Of more than 1.5 million distinct CDR3 sequences listed, about 32% are singletons. Sequenced sample: cord blood. The receptors come from a newborn girl in good health.

This clonotype was counted many times. V is TRBV6-6 and J is TRBJ2-5; 9 nucleotides line up with TRBD2. CDR3 length equals 16 residues. With 5 bases clipped from V and 2 bases from J, the junction kept 9 bases outside the gene matches. Germline-derived CDR1 and CDR2 are MNHNY and SVGAGI (reference sequence). The DNA of the CDR3 is TGTGCCAGCAGTCCCCGCGAGACTAGCGGACAAGAGACCCAGTACTTC. It codes for CASSPRETSGQETQYF.

This chain joins TRBV20-1 and TRBJ2-1; 9 bases align to TRBD1. The trim removed 4 bases at V and 13 bases at J, leaving 14 bases unmatched. Germline V gene lookup returns CDR1 DFQATT and CDR2 SNEGSKA (reference sequence). The length of the CDR3 is 14 residues. CDR3 in DNA: TGCAGTGCTACCCTCGGGACAGGGAAAGAGACCCAGTTCTTC. This codes for CSATLGTGKETQFF.

This clonotype showed up just a few times. The chain recombines TRBV20-1 with TRBJ2-1; 9 bases are shared with TRBD1. CDR1 is DFQATT, CDR2 SNEGSKA, per germline (reference sequence). After removal of 1 base from V and 5 bases from J, the junction contained 6 bases not matched to a gene. The CDR3 spans 15 residues. Here the CDR3 DNA reads TGCAGTGCTAGAGTTTCGACAGGGGGACACAATGAGCAGTTCTTC. It codes for CSARVSTGGHNEQFF.

The chain joins TRBV12-3 or TRBV12-4 to TRBJ1-5; no firm D call. The CDR3 runs to 14 residues. Trimming stripped 3 bases from V and 7 bases from J, with 13 bases between. The CDR3 DNA follows: TGTGCCAGCAGTTTGGACGCCTTAAGGCAGCCCCAGCATTTT. It translates to CASSLDALRQPQHF.

This clonotype was recorded a few times. The chain has TRBV3-1 and TRBJ2-7; D remains unclear. This CDR3 contains 13 residues. CDR1 is LGHDT, CDR2 YNNKEL, per germline (reference sequence). Trimming took 8 bases from V and 2 from J, leaving 13 bases between them. CDR3 nucleotides: TGTGCCAGCGCCATGGTGGGGACCTACGAGCAGTACTTC. Protein: CASAMVGTYEQYF.

J is TRBJ2-2 and V is TRBV9, with D perhaps matching TRBD2 (6 bases). This CDR3 is 14 amino acids long. The germline gives CDR1 SGDLS, CDR2 YYNGEE. Trimming left V 3 bases short and J 8 bases short, with 14 bases between. CDR3 bases: TGTGCCAGCAGCGCGGGACTTCATGGGGGGGAGCTGTTTTTT. Its protein product is CASSAGLHGGELFF.

The chain employs TRBV7-2 and TRBJ2-1, with a possible D match to TRBD2 (6 bases). Germline values: CDR1 SGHTA, CDR2 FQGNSA. CDR3 length: 12 amino acids. Trimming cost V 8 bases and J 6 bases, with 11 bases left between them. The CDR3 nucleotides read TGTGCCAGCGGGACTGATGTCAATGAGCAGTTCTTC. It translates to CASGTDVNEQFF.

V is TRBV7-2 and J is TRBJ2-7, with 7 bases matching TRBD2. In germline, CDR1 is SGHTA, CDR2 FQGNSA. The CDR3 totals 16 residues. The J segment lost 8 bases and the V segment lost 3 bases, leaving 16 bases of the junction unmatched. The CDR3 reads CASSFAEAGPLGQQYF. The CDR3 nucleotides read TGTGCCAGCAGCTTCGCGGAAGCGGGACCTTTGGGGCAGCAGTACTTC.

The chain uses TRBV10-2 and TRBJ2-1; D is ambiguous. The CDR3 totals 12 residues. Germline V CDR1 and CDR2: WSHSY, SAAADI. V was pared by 8 bases and J by 6 bases, with 11 bases between. CDR3 residues: CASGLVVNEQFF. The CDR3 nucleotides read TGCGCCAGCGGGTTAGTTGTCAATGAGCAGTTCTTC.

The chain combines TRBV21-1 with TRBJ2-7; the table's D gene call, TRBD2, was not cross checked with the DNA. With the DNA end fitting TRBJ2-5 better, the J assignment may be wrong. TRBV21-1 represents a pseudogene. The CDR3 extends over 14 amino acids. CDR3 nucleotides: TGTGCCAGCAGCAAAGAGTCGGGTCGGGAGACCCAGTACTTC. Its protein is CASSKESGRETQYF.

The chain couples TRBV10-2 to TRBJ2-1; 9 nucleotides agree with TRBD1. The germline V gene encodes CDR1 WSHSY and CDR2 SAAADI. The V segment lost 2 bases and the J segment 2 bases; nucleotides outside the gene matches: 10. This CDR3 has 18 residues. The CDR3 here is CASSEAAGGTGTYNEQFF. CDR3 in DNA: TGCGCCAGCAGTGAGGCAGCTGGGGGGACAGGGACCTACAATGAGCAGTTCTTC.

V gene TRBV20-1 combines with J gene TRBJ1-1; the D is unclear. Germline loops: CDR1 DFQATT, CDR2 SNEGSKA (reference sequence). Deletions cut 0 bases from V and 11 bases from J, with 13 bases between. CDR3 length: 12 residues. CDR3 sequence (DNA): TGCAGTGCTAGAGATCATCTGGGAAAGGCTTTCTTT. Residues: CSARDHLGKAFF.

J is TRBJ2-4 and V is TRBV29-1; tentatively, D is TRBD1 (6 bases). Trimming took off 4 bases at V and 13 bases at J, with 17 bases between the two ends. This CDR3 contains 12 residues. Per the germline V gene, CDR1 is SQVTM and CDR2 is ANQGSEA. The CDR3 is CSVGGQYNEQYF. The CDR3 bases are TGCAGCGTTGGCGGACAGTACAATGAGCAGTACTTC.

This clonotype was seen a handful of times. V gene TRBV29-1 combines with J gene TRBJ1-1; tentative D call: TRBD1 (5 bases). Germline loops: CDR1 SQVTM, CDR2 ANQGSEA. CDR3 length equals 14 residues. V lost 7 bases, J lost 2 bases, and 17 bases lay in between. The DNA for the CDR3 is TGCAGCGCACGGAAGGGGACGGTTAACACTGAAGCTTTCTTT. Translating it yields CSARKGTVNTEAFF.

This clonotype was seen more than once but under ten times. The genes are TRBV6-5 and TRBJ1-4; no reliable D call. Germline V gene lookup returns CDR1 MNHEY and CDR2 SVGAGI. Trimming pared 2 bases from V and 7 bases from J, leaving 11 bases between. This CDR3 is 14 amino acids long. Here the CDR3 reads CASSYTNIGEKLFF. The DNA of the CDR3 is TGTGCCAGCAGTTACACAAATATTGGTGAAAAACTGTTTTTT.

J is TRBJ2-1 and V is TRBV24-1; D is possibly TRBD2 (6 bases). The J call could be wrong; TRBJ2-7 is a better fit for the DNA end. Germline assignment: CDR1 KGHDR and CDR2 SFDVKD. This CDR3 has 16 residues. The CDR3 DNA reads TGTGCCACCAGTCTGAACGGAGGGTCACCCTACAATGAGCAGTACTTC. Its translation: CATSLNGGSPYNEQYF.

The V call is TRBV14, the J call TRBJ2-3; D is perhaps TRBD2 (5 bases). In germline, CDR1 is SGHDN, CDR2 FVKESK. The CDR3 covers 15 residues. The V end lost 0 bases, the J end lost 4 bases, and 11 bases lay between the germline ends. The CDR3 is CASSQDGLASDTQYF. The CDR3 bases are TGTGCCAGCAGCCAAGATGGGCTAGCCTCAGATACGCAGTATTTT.

The chain joins TRBV25-1 to TRBJ1-4; 9 bases fit TRBD1. Germline CDR1 and CDR2: MGHDK and SYGVNS. The CDR3 contains 15 residues. Trimming at V came to 2 bases and at J to 8 bases, leaving 6 bases not matched to a gene. The CDR3 nucleotides read TGTGCCAGCAGTGAAAGGGACAGGGCGAACGAAAAACTGTTTTTT. It is translated as CASSERDRANEKLFF.

The CDR3 loop reads CASSLSASPADTQYF. For the CDR3, the DNA is TGTGCCAGCAGTTTGTCGGCTAGCCCCGCAGATACGCAGTATTTT. V gene TRBV12-3 or TRBV12-4 combines with J gene TRBJ2-3; TRBD2 is a possible D gene (5 bases). The CDR3 sequence is 15 residues long. Between the trimmed V and J ends, which lost 3 bases and 4 bases, there was a span of 14 bases.

This clonotype occurred a few times. The V and J genes are TRBV29-1 and TRBJ2-7, with D possibly TRBD2 on 7 matching bases. Germline CDR1 SQVTM, CDR2 ANQGSEA. The ends were cut back, 4 bases at V and 0 bases at J, with 19 bases in the middle. CDR3 length equals 16 residues. In DNA, the CDR3 is TGCAGCGTTGGGGGGCATACGAGACTAGCCTCCTACGAGCAGTACTTC. Protein product: CSVGGHTRLASYEQYF.

The chain couples TRBV20-1 to TRBJ1-6, with 8 positions matching TRBD1. Germline CDR1 DFQATT, CDR2 SNEGSKA (reference sequence). This CDR3 has 15 residues. V lost 5 bases to trimming and J lost 5 bases; unmatched junction nucleotides: 8. CDR3 DNA sequence: TGCAGTGCTCGATCGGACAGGGCCAATAATTCACCCCTCCACTTT. It specifies CSARSDRANNSPLHF.

This clonotype was recorded many times. This sequence joins TRBV7-9 and TRBJ1-2; 8 bases fit TRBD1. CDR1 is SEHNR and CDR2 is FQNEAQ in the germline V gene (reference sequence). The trim removed 4 bases at V and 4 bases at J, leaving 2 bases unmatched. The CDR3 has 13 amino acids. CDR3 residues: CASSWDRFYGYTF. The DNA for the CDR3 is TGTGCCAGCAGCTGGGACAGGTTCTATGGCTACACCTTC.

This clonotype was recorded a few times. The genes are TRBV2 and TRBJ2-3; tentative D call: TRBD2 (5 bases). This CDR3 contains 15 residues. Germline V CDR1 and CDR2: SNHLY, FYNNEI. V lost 1 base, J lost 2 bases, and 10 bases lay in between. CDR3 sequence: CASSEGRAPTDTQYF. CDR3 in DNA: TGTGCCAGCAGTGAAGGGCGGGCGCCCACAGATACGCAGTATTTT.

This clonotype has just a few counts. CDR3 loop: CASSLAIRDRGGQPQHF. Written as DNA, the CDR3 is TGTGCCAGCAGCTTGGCGATCCGGGACAGGGGAGGGCAGCCCCAGCATTTT. The V gene is TRBV5-5, the J gene TRBJ1-5, with TRBD1 matching over 10 bases. J gave up 7 bases and V 0 bases, and 10 bases lay outside the gene matches. CDR1 and CDR2 (germline): SGHKS, YYEKEE (reference sequence). This CDR3 comprises 17 residues. Full variable domain (remainder filled in from reference TRBV5-5 and TRBJ1-5): DAGVTQSPTHLIKTRGQQVTLRCSPISGHKSVSWYQQVLGQGPQFIFQYYEKEERGRGNFPDRFSARQFPNYSSELNVNALLLGDSALYLCASSLAIRDRGGQPQHFGDGTRLSIL.

This clonotype appeared once. This chain connects TRBV29-1 to TRBJ1-4, with D possibly TRBD1 on 6 matching bases. The CDR3 has 12 amino acids. Germline V CDR1 and CDR2: SQVTM, ANQGSEA. The V gene lost 4 bases and the J gene lost 10 bases, with 13 bases spanning the gap. This chain's CDR3 is CSVGTGSGKLFF. The CDR3 nucleotides are TGCAGCGTTGGTACAGGGAGTGGAAAACTGTTTTTT. The full variable domain, completed using reference TRBV29-1 and TRBJ1-4, is SAVISQKPSRDICQRGTSLTIQCQVDSQVTMMFWYRQQPGQSLTLIATANQGSEATYESGFVIDKFPISRPNLTFSTLTVSNMSPEDSSIYLCSVGTGSGKLFFGSGTQLSVL.